These 24 T cell receptor beta chains were all obtained from the same sample, sequenced in a study of CD8 T cells in ankylosing spondylitis. TCRdb redid the calling of the 5' RACE reads with MiXCR, one entry per CDR3 protein. The sample holds about 350,000 distinct CDR3 sequences, approximately 20% seen once. The sequencing sample was made of blood, either unsorted or a sorted T cell fraction (not recorded which). These receptors came from a male donor with ankylosing spondylitis or in good health (not recorded which).

This clonotype was seen a handful of times. The chain uses TRBV4-1 and TRBJ2-5; the D is unclear. The CDR3 is 14 amino acids. V lost 1 base to trimming and J lost 1 base, with 7 bases between them. The germline gives CDR1 MGHRA, CDR2 YSYEKL. The CDR3 loop is CASSQGYLQETQYF. The CDR3 nucleotides are TGCGCCAGCAGCCAAGGGTACCTCCAAGAGACCCAGTACTTC.

This clonotype has more than one count but fewer than ten. The chain recombines TRBV28 with TRBJ1-5, with D possibly being TRBD1 (5 bases). Germline assignment: CDR1 MDHEN and CDR2 SYDVKM. The CDR3 consists of 17 residues. V was shortened by 1 base and J by 6 bases, with 19 bases between the two germline ends. CDR3 in DNA: TGTGCCAGCAGTTTATCGTCGGCCAGGGTACTCTCTCAGCCCCAGCATTTT. Translated, it gives CASSLSSARVLSQPQHF.

The chain links TRBV29-1 to TRBJ2-2, with D tentatively TRBD1 or TRBD2 (5 bases each). CDR1 and CDR2 (germline): SQVTM, ANQGSEA. Trimming pared 7 bases from V and 2 bases from J, leaving 11 bases between. CDR3 length equals 13 residues. The CDR3 loop reads CSARDGNTGELFF. CDR3 sequence (DNA): TGCAGCGCCCGGGACGGAAACACCGGGGAGCTGTTTTTT.

This chain links TRBV27 with TRBJ1-5; 8 nucleotides line up with TRBD1. V dropped 4 bases and J dropped 6; count of bases not matched to a gene: 2. CDR1 and CDR2 from the germline V gene are MNHEY and SMNVEV (reference sequence). The CDR3 runs to 13 residues. CDR3 nucleotides: TGTGCCAGCAGTTATCAGGGGGCTCAGCCCCAGCATTTT. This encodes CASSYQGAQPQHF.

This clonotype was counted many times. The J gene is TRBJ2-1, the V gene TRBV12-3 or TRBV12-4; D gene uncertain. The CDR3 sequence is 11 residues long. Trimming left V 3 bases short and J 7 bases short, with 4 bases between. The CDR3 DNA follows: TGTGCCAGCAGTTTTATTAATGAGCAGTTCTTC. This codes for CASSFINEQFF.

The chain employs TRBV5-1 and TRBJ2-7; D not certain. This CDR3 has 14 amino acids. CDR1 is SGHRS, CDR2 YFSETQ, per germline. The V end was cut by 4 bases, the J end by 2 bases, with 13 bases between. CDR3: CASSVTTATYEQYF. The CDR3 DNA sequence: TGCGCCAGCAGCGTGACGACGGCGACCTACGAGCAGTACTTC.

This chain joins TRBV7-9 and TRBJ2-3; D call uncertain. CDR1 is SEHNR and CDR2 is FQNEAQ in the germline V gene (reference sequence). The CDR3 spans 13 residues. V dropped 5 bases and J dropped 6 bases, with 12 bases sitting between them. This chain's CDR3 is CASSRPGTDTQYF. For the CDR3, the DNA is TGTGCCAGCAGCCGGCCCGGTACGGATACGCAGTATTTT. Full variable domain (remainder filled in from reference TRBV7-9 and TRBJ2-3): DTGVSQNPRHKITKRGQNVTFRCDPISEHNRLYWYRQTLGQGPEFLTYFQNEAQLEKSRLLSDRFSAERPKGSFSTLEIQRTEQGDSAMYLCASSRPGTDTQYFGPGTRLTVL.

The chain is built from TRBV30 and TRBJ1-1, with D tentatively TRBD1 (5 bases). There are 13 residues in the CDR3. V dropped 1 base and J dropped 5 bases, with 11 bases sitting between them. Germline V gene data show CDR1 as GTSNPN and CDR2 as SVGIG (reference sequence). The CDR3 nucleotides are TGTGCCTGGAGTGGAAGGGGTATTACTGAAGCTTTCTTT. As protein: CAWSGRGITEAFF.

This clonotype showed up just a few times. J is TRBJ1-2 and V is TRBV20-1; D is unclear. This CDR3 comprises 11 residues. The V end was cut by 7 bases, the J end by 8 bases, with 14 bases between. CDR1 DFQATT and CDR2 SNEGSKA come from the germline V gene (reference sequence). The CDR3 protein is CSVPESGGYTF. The DNA for the CDR3 is TGCAGTGTCCCGGAGTCCGGGGGCTACACCTTC.

This rearrangement joins TRBV29-1 to TRBJ2-4; D is possibly TRBD1 (5 bases). The CDR3 covers 14 residues. Trimming removed 1 base at V and 1 base at J, with 8 bases between. Germline V gene sequence: CDR1 SQVTM, CDR2 ANQGSEA. CDR3 loop: CSVEGGPAKNIQYF. The CDR3 region has the DNA TGCAGCGTTGAAGGGGGCCCCGCCAAAAACATTCAGTACTTC.

The DNA for the CDR3 is TGTGCCAGCAGAATAGGGGGCCCAGCGGCCGAGCAGTACTTC. Encoded protein: CASRIGGPAAEQYF. The V and J genes are TRBV12-3 or TRBV12-4 and TRBJ2-7; TRBD1 matches 7 bases. The CDR3 is 14 amino acids. Trimming at V came to 6 bases and at J to 6 bases, leaving 11 bases not matched to a gene.

V gene TRBV12-3 or TRBV12-4 combines with J gene TRBJ2-1; D is unresolved. This CDR3 region has 14 residues. The V end lost 5 bases, the J end lost 6 bases, and 14 bases lay between the germline ends. The CDR3 loop is CASSPDPWGNEQFF. The CDR3 nucleotides are TGTGCCAGCAGTCCGGACCCCTGGGGCAATGAGCAGTTCTTC.

The chain is built from TRBV7-6 and TRBJ2-1; 10 bases fit TRBD2. The CDR3 loop spans 16 amino acids. Germline V gives CDR1 SGHVS, CDR2 FNYEAQ. J gave up 7 bases and V 4 bases, and 10 bases lay outside the gene matches. The CDR3 loop reads CASSSPLAGVGNEQFF. The DNA of the CDR3 is TGTGCCAGCAGCTCTCCTCTAGCGGGGGTTGGTAATGAGCAGTTCTTC.

This clonotype was counted a few times. This rearrangement joins TRBV12-3 or TRBV12-4 to TRBJ2-2; TRBD1 might be the D (5 bases). The CDR3 is 16 amino acids. V lost 1 base and J lost 5, with 14 bases in between. CDR3 region: CASSLGSQGKTGELFF. CDR3 nucleotide sequence: TGTGCCAGCAGTTTAGGTAGCCAGGGAAAAACCGGGGAGCTGTTTTTT.

In its sample, this clonotype was seen a few times. The J gene is TRBJ2-3, the V gene TRBV4-1, with 11 positions matching TRBD2. Germline V gene data show CDR1 as MGHRA and CDR2 as YSYEKL. Trimming cost V 2 bases and J 0 bases; bases outside gene matches: 7. The CDR3 runs 18 residues. Here the CDR3 reads CASSQSYRTSGSTDTQYF. The CDR3 bases are TGCGCCAGCAGCCAAAGTTACCGGACTAGCGGGAGCACAGATACGCAGTATTTT.

This clonotype was recorded at least ten times. The rearrangement uses TRBV12-3 or TRBV12-4 and TRBJ2-5; D unresolved. The CDR3 length is 15 residues. The V end lost 6 bases, the J end lost 2 bases, and 16 bases lay between the germline ends. CDR3 sequence: CASSPSLRPQETQYF. CDR3 in DNA: TGTGCCAGCAGCCCCAGCCTGCGTCCTCAAGAGACCCAGTACTTC.

This clonotype has a handful of counts. The chain joins TRBV29-1 to TRBJ2-7; TRBD1 is a possible D gene (6 bases). There are 12 residues in the CDR3. CDR1 is SQVTM, CDR2 ANQGSEA, per germline. Trimming pared 3 bases from V and 3 bases from J, leaving 9 bases between. CDR3 loop: CSVETTGYEQYF. For the CDR3, the DNA is TGCAGCGTTGAGACGACAGGCTACGAGCAGTACTTC.

The V and J genes are TRBV12-3 or TRBV12-4 and TRBJ2-2; D unclear. The CDR3 is 14 amino acids. V dropped 8 bases and J dropped 1 base, with 11 bases sitting between them. The CDR3 DNA follows: TGTGCCAGCCAGAGTTGGGGGAACACCGGGGAGCTGTTTTTT. As protein: CASQSWGNTGELFF.

The chain joins TRBV4-1 to TRBJ2-3; D might be TRBD2 (6 bases). From germline, CDR1 is MGHRA and CDR2 YSYEKL. CDR3 length equals 15 residues. V was shortened by 0 bases and J by 1 base, with 8 bases between the two germline ends. The CDR3 loop is CASSQEEGRTDTQYF. In DNA form, the CDR3 reads TGCGCCAGCAGCCAAGAGGAGGGCCGCACAGATACGCAGTATTTT.

The genes are TRBV19 and TRBJ2-1, with D unclear. This CDR3 is 14 amino acids long. Germline CDR1 is LNHDA and CDR2 is SQIVND (reference sequence). V was pared by 5 bases and J by 6 bases, with 14 bases between. The CDR3 region has the DNA TGTGCCAGTAGTCGCCGGGCCCTAGGCAATGAGCAGTTCTTC. Protein sequence: CASSRRALGNEQFF.

V gene TRBV7-9 combines with J gene TRBJ2-7; 9 bases are a match to TRBD1. Germline V gene data show CDR1 as SEHNR and CDR2 as FQNEAQ (reference sequence). The CDR3 runs 15 residues. Losses at the gene ends were 4 bases for V and 3 bases for J; bases not matched to a gene: 7. Written as DNA, the CDR3 is TGTGCCAGCAGCTGGCTCGTGGGACAGGGCTACGAGCAGTACTTC. Residues: CASSWLVGQGYEQYF.

This clonotype appeared a few times. The chain links TRBV15 to TRBJ2-1; D may correspond to TRBD1 or TRBD2 (5 bases each). Trimming shortened V by 5 bases and J by 8 bases, and 13 bases separated the two germline ends. The CDR3 spans 13 residues. The V gene's germline CDR1 is LNHNV and CDR2 YYDKDF (reference sequence). CDR3 sequence: CATSPERGYEQFF. For the CDR3, the DNA is TGTGCCACCAGCCCGGAGAGGGGTTATGAGCAGTTCTTC.

The CDR3 DNA sequence: TGTGCCTGGACTGGTTCGGCCACCAACACCGGGGAGCTGTTTTTT. Its translation is CAWTGSATNTGELFF. This chain connects TRBV30 to TRBJ2-2; D unresolved. The germline CDR1 and CDR2 sequences are GTSNPN and SVGIG (reference sequence). Between the trimmed V and J ends, which lost 4 bases and 2 bases, there was a span of 14 bases. The CDR3 totals 15 residues. Full variable domain (outside the CDR3, taken from reference TRBV30 and TRBJ2-2): SQTIHQWPATLVQPVGSPLSLECTVEGTSNPNLYWYRQAAGRGLQLLFYSVGIGQISSEVPQNLSASRPQDRQFILSSKKLLLSDSGFYLCAWTGSATNTGELFFGEGSRLTVL.

Only a few counts were recorded for this clonotype. The chain couples TRBV7-9 to TRBJ2-1; 7 bases are shared with TRBD1. Germline assignment: CDR1 SEHNR and CDR2 FQNEAQ (reference sequence). The CDR3 extends over 14 amino acids. With V trimmed by 4 bases and J by 3 bases, 3 bases remained unmatched. The CDR3 region has the DNA TGTGCCAGCAGCTCCCGGGACAGCTACAATGAGCAGTTCTTC. As protein: CASSSRDSYNEQFF.